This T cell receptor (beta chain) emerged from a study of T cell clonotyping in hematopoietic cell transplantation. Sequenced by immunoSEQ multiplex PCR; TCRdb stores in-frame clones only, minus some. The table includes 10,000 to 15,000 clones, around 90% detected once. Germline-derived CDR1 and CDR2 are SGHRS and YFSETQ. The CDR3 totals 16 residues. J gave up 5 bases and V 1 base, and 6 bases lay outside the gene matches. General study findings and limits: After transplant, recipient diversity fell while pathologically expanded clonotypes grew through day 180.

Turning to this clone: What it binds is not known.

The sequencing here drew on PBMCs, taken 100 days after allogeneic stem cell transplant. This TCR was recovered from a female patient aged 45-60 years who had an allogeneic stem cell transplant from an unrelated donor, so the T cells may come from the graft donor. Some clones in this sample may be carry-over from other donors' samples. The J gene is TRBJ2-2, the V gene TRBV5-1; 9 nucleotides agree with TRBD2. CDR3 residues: CASSLSLAGPTGELFF. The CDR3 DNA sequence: TGCGCCAGCAGCTTGAGTCTAGCGGGACCTACCGGGGAGCTGTTTTTT. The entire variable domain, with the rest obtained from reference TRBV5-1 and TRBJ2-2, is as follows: KAGVTQTPRYLIKTRGQQVTLSCSPISGHRSVSWYQQTPGQGLQFLFEYFSETQRNKGNFPGRFSGRQFSNSRSEMNVSTLELGDSALYLCASSLSLAGPTGELFFGEGSRLTVL.